This is a list of T cell receptor beta chains from one sample in a study of T cell repertoires in cytomegalovirus infection. MiXCR, applied by TCRdb to the reads, yields one record per CDR3 protein. Counted here are around 170,000 distinct CDR3 sequences, 13% to 15% occurring once; the ten biggest clones make up roughly a quarter. Material for sequencing was PBMCs. Source of these receptors: a human donor in good health (CMV status not recorded). Some clones in this sample may be carry-over from other donors' samples. Both conserved end residues are part of each CDR3. D genes are given only for firm matches. Clone sizes are given selectively: once, few, many, or a class where the clone is expanded.

CDR3	DNA	D	length	V	J	size
CASSIREGRNIQYF	TGTGCCAGTAGTATCCGCGAGGGTCGGAACATTCAGTACTTC	-	14	TRBV19	TRBJ2-4	-
CASSHPTRSDTQYF	TGTGCCAGCAGCCACCCTACTAGATCGGATACGCAGTATTTT	-	14	TRBV7-9	TRBJ2-3	few
CAISGDRQYSYEQYF	TGTGCCATCAGTGGGGACAGGCAGTACTCCTACGAGCAGTACTTC	TRBD1	15	TRBV10-3	TRBJ2-7	-
CASSLASQNNQPQHF	TGTGCCAGCAGCTTAGCTTCACAGAACAATCAGCCCCAGCATTTT	-	15	TRBV7-2	TRBJ1-5	many
CASSQEEGQFGYTF	TGCGCCAGCAGCCAAGAAGAAGGACAGTTTGGCTACACCTTC	-	14	TRBV4-3	TRBJ1-2	-
CASSLTHYEQYF	TGTGCCAGCAGCCTCACACACTACGAGCAGTACTTC	-	12	TRBV7-9	TRBJ2-7	-
CASSSLWTSGTYNEQFF	TGTGCCAGCAGCTCCTTATGGACTAGCGGGACCTACAATGAGCAGTTCTTC	TRBD2	17	TRBV7-2	TRBJ2-1	many
CASRKLAGATDTQYF	TGTGCCAGCAGGAAGTTAGCGGGAGCGACAGATACGCAGTATTTT	TRBD2	15	TRBV28	TRBJ2-3	-
CASSRDRDYGYTF	TGTGCCAGCAGCCGGGACAGGGACTATGGCTACACCTTC	TRBD1	13	TRBV28	TRBJ1-2	many
CASSTTTGGIYEQYF	TGTGCCAGTAGTACTACGACAGGGGGAATCTACGAGCAGTACTTC	TRBD1	15	TRBV19	TRBJ2-7	few
CASSSRLAGGSGANVLTF	TGTGCCAGCAGTTCTCGGCTAGCGGGAGGATCTGGGGCCAACGTCCTGACTTTC	TRBD2	18	TRBV6-2/TRBV6-3	TRBJ2-6	-
CASSGPGTGSRGYTF	TGTGCCAGCAGTGGTCCCGGGACAGGGAGTCGAGGCTACACCTTC	TRBD1	15	TRBV28	TRBJ1-2	few
CSATKATADEKLFF	TGCAGTGCCACAAAGGCCACAGCGGACGAAAAACTGTTTTTT	-	14	TRBV20-1	TRBJ1-4	-
CASSRLTGGQGNEQFF	TGTGCCAGCAGCCGATTGACAGGGGGCCAAGGCAATGAGCAGTTCTTC	TRBD1	16	TRBV14	TRBJ2-1	-
CASSTHRGQDGYTF	TGTGCCAGCAGCACTCACAGGGGGCAGGATGGCTACACCTTC	TRBD1	14	TRBV7-2	TRBJ1-2	many
CASSVYNEQFF	TGTGCCAGCAGCGTCTACAATGAGCAGTTCTTC	-	11	TRBV7-2	TRBJ2-1	-
CASSYAWGLDGYTF	TGTGCCAGCAGTTACGCTTGGGGCTTGGATGGCTACACCTTC	-	14	TRBV6-5	TRBJ1-2	-
CASKPGTGLYEQYF	TGTGCCAGCAAGCCGGGGACAGGGCTTTACGAGCAGTACTTC	TRBD1	14	TRBV6-2/TRBV6-3	TRBJ2-7	few
CASSSGRSSYNEQFF	TGTGCCAGCAGCTCGGGACGGAGCTCCTACAATGAGCAGTTCTTC	-	15	TRBV11-2	TRBJ2-1	many
CASSLALAGEYEQFF	TGTGCCAGCAGCTTAGCGCTAGCGGGAGAATATGAGCAGTTCTTC	TRBD2	15	TRBV7-2	TRBJ2-1	many
CASSFSGRSNTGELFF	TGTGCCAGCAGTTTCTCGGGAAGATCGAACACCGGGGAGCTGTTTTTT	-	16	TRBV27	TRBJ2-2	few
CATSSRDRGYEQYF	TGTGCCACCAGCAGCCGGGACAGGGGGTACGAGCAGTACTTC	TRBD1	14	TRBV15	TRBJ2-7	-
CASSLARASKETQYF	TGTGCCAGCAGCCTCGCGCGAGCAAGTAAAGAGACCCAGTACTTC	-	15	TRBV7-2	TRBJ2-5	many
CASSLYRSLPYEQYF	TGTGCCAGCAGCTTATATCGGAGTCTCCCCTACGAGCAGTACTTC	-	15	TRBV7-2	TRBJ2-7	many
CAISDLAGPNYEQYF	TGTGCCATCAGTGACTTAGCGGGACCGAACTACGAGCAGTACTTC	TRBD2	15	TRBV10-3	TRBJ2-7	many
CASSSNRGNSGNTIYF	TGTGCCAGCAGCTCAAACAGGGGCAACTCTGGAAACACCATATATTTT	TRBD1	16	TRBV7-2	TRBJ1-3	many
CASSARDEAFF	TGTGCCAGCAGCGCCCGGGACGAAGCTTTCTTT	-	11	TRBV5-4	TRBJ1-1	-
CASSKPGQPVYGYTF	TGTGCCAGCAGCAAACCGGGACAGCCCGTCTATGGCTACACCTTC	TRBD1	15	TRBV5-4	TRBJ1-2	many
CAISTAWGGNEQFF	TGTGCCATCAGTACGGCTTGGGGGGGTAATGAGCAGTTCTTC	TRBD2	14	TRBV10-3	TRBJ2-1	-
CASNNNGLSTDTQYF	TGTGCCAGCAACAATAACGGACTTTCCACAGATACGCAGTATTTT	-	15	TRBV6-6	TRBJ2-3	-
CASSSPGTYEQYF	TGTGCCAGCAGTTCCCCGGGAACCTACGAGCAGTACTTC	-	13	TRBV28	TRBJ2-7	many
CASSLAGFGQPQHF	TGTGCCAGCAGCTTAGCAGGGTTCGGCCAGCCCCAGCATTTT	-	14	TRBV7-2	TRBJ1-5	many
CASSLLRRGSSGANVLTF	TGTGCCAGCAGCTTATTAAGGCGGGGAAGCTCTGGGGCCAACGTCCTGACTTTC	-	18	TRBV7-3	TRBJ2-6	-
CASSLGLAGAADTQYF	TGTGCCAGCAGTCTGGGACTAGCGGGAGCGGCAGATACGCAGTATTTT	TRBD2	16	TRBV28	TRBJ2-3	few
CASSLRAGGPYNEQFF	TGTGCCAGCAGCCTTAGAGCGGGAGGGCCGTACAATGAGCAGTTCTTC	TRBD2	16	TRBV7-2	TRBJ2-1	many
CASSTDRGLDGYTF	TGTGCCAGCAGCACCGACAGGGGGCTGGACGGCTACACCTTC	TRBD1	14	TRBV7-9	TRBJ1-2	few
CASTAGQGFSYNSPLHF	TGTGCCAGCACCGCGGGACAGGGGTTCTCCTATAATTCACCCCTCCACTTT	TRBD1	17	TRBV12-3/TRBV12-4	TRBJ1-6	-
CASSYDTRSYEQYF	TGTGCCAGCAGTTACGACACCCGATCCTACGAGCAGTACTTC	-	14	TRBV6-5	TRBJ2-7	few
CASTAWTSGRGMTQETQYF	TGTGCCAGCACCGCCTGGACTAGCGGGAGGGGGATGACTCAAGAGACCCAGTACTTC	TRBD2	19	TRBV28	TRBJ2-5	many
CASTTQWVGRGNQPQHF	TGTGCCAGTACCACCCAATGGGTGGGTCGGGGCAATCAGCCCCAGCATTTT	-	17	TRBV19	TRBJ1-5	-
CASSFALAGGGNTQYF	TGCGCCAGCAGCTTCGCACTAGCGGGAGGAGGAAATACGCAGTATTTT	TRBD2	16	TRBV5-1	TRBJ2-3	few
CASSQAGQGAPGANVLTF	TGTGCCAGCAGCCAGGCCGGACAGGGGGCGCCTGGGGCCAACGTCCTGACTTTC	TRBD1	18	TRBV3-1	TRBJ2-6	-
CASSLASEEKQYSNQPQHF	TGTGCCAGCAGCTTGGCCAGCGAGGAAAAACAATATAGCAATCAGCCCCAGCATTTT	-	19	TRBV5-6	TRBJ1-5	few
CASSSDRGGGRNEQFF	TGCGCCAGCAGCTCGGACAGGGGTGGCGGGAGAAATGAGCAGTTCTTC	TRBD1	16	TRBV5-1	TRBJ2-1	-
CASSLSGQGNTEAFF	TGTGCCAGCAGCTTATCTGGACAGGGTAACACTGAAGCTTTCTTT	TRBD1	15	TRBV7-2	TRBJ1-1	many
CASSFLGLENTEAFF	TGCGCCAGCAGCTTTCTCGGACTTGAGAACACTGAAGCTTTCTTT	-	15	TRBV5-1	TRBJ1-1	many
CASSSRTSGLFHEQYF	TGTGCCAGCAGTTCTCGGACTAGCGGGCTATTCCACGAGCAGTACTTC	TRBD2	16	TRBV6-6	TRBJ2-7	-
CASRRQYSETQYF	TGTGCCAGCAGACGACAGTATTCGGAGACCCAGTACTTC	-	13	TRBV7-2	TRBJ2-5	many
CASSSGLAGANEQFF	TGTGCCAGCAGCTCCGGACTAGCGGGAGCGAATGAGCAGTTCTTC	TRBD2	15	TRBV7-2	TRBJ2-1	many
CASSYSVVSQSTDTQYF	TGTGCCAGCAGTTATTCCGTAGTGAGCCAGAGCACAGATACGCAGTATTTT	-	17	TRBV6-6	TRBJ2-3	few
CASSARQGMNTEAFF	TGTGCCAGCAGCGCGAGACAGGGGATGAACACTGAAGCTTTCTTT	TRBD1	15	TRBV28	TRBJ1-1	-
CASSQRAGAVYNSPLHF	TGTGCCAGCAGTCAACGGGCAGGAGCCGTTTATAATTCACCCCTCCACTTT	-	17	TRBV6-1	TRBJ1-6	few
CASSLGPSGSSNQPQHF	TGCGCCAGCAGCTTGGGCCCGTCGGGGTCTAGCAATCAGCCCCAGCATTTT	-	17	TRBV5-1	TRBJ1-5	few